Presented here are 7 T cell receptor beta chains from one specimen sequenced in a study of T cell repertoires in cytomegalovirus infection. These receptors are not linked to any known antigen. A single record per CDR3 protein comes from TCRdb applying MiXCR to the reads. The profile covers just over 450,000 distinct CDR3 sequences, with about two fifths appearing a single time and around 45% taken by the ten largest. This sample comprised cultured PBMCs, obtained from culture after CMV antigen stimulation. Receptor source: a human donor in good health (CMV status not recorded). Some clones in this sample may be carry-over from other donors' samples.

The chain is built from TRBV11-2 and TRBJ2-1, with a tentative D call TRBD2 (6 bases). Germline values: CDR1 SGHAT, CDR2 FQNNGV. V lost 8 bases and J lost 9, with 26 bases in between. This CDR3 region has 16 residues. CDR3 region: CASLPLTRPHRTEQFF. CDR3 DNA: TGTGCCAGCCTGCCCCTGACTAGACCTCACAGAACTGAGCAGTTCTTC.

The genes are TRBV20-1 and TRBJ2-7; 11 nucleotides line up with TRBD2. In germline, CDR1 is DFQATT, CDR2 SNEGSKA (reference sequence). The CDR3 has 16 amino acids. V was pared by 0 bases and J by 4 bases, with 8 bases of the junction left unmatched. CDR3 DNA sequence: TGCAGTGCTAGAGATCCAACGGCTAGCGGGGGGTACGAGCAGTACTTC. Amino acid sequence: CSARDPTASGGYEQYF.

The gene calls are TRBV11-1 and TRBJ1-2, with unresolved D. Germline CDR1 reads SGHAT; CDR2 reads FQDESV (reference sequence). The CDR3 extends over 16 amino acids. V lost 1 base, J lost 10 bases, and 22 bases lay in between. CDR3 region: CASSLVSATASFDYTF. In DNA, the CDR3 is TGTGCCAGCAGCTTAGTGTCTGCCACCGCGTCGTTTGACTACACCTTC.

The J gene is TRBJ1-6, the V gene TRBV4-1; D remains ambiguous. With 1 base removed from V and 8 bases from J, the gap between germline ends came to 12 bases. CDR3 size: 15 residues. In germline, CDR1 is MGHRA, CDR2 YSYEKL. The CDR3 bases are TGCGCCAGCAGCCAAGTGGCAAGGGATTATTCACCCCTCCACTTT. It yields the protein CASSQVARDYSPLHF.

This clonotype has ten or more counts. The chain carries TRBV7-2 and TRBJ2-1; D is ambiguous. The CDR3 consists of 12 residues. Looked up from germline, CDR1 is SGHTA and CDR2 is FQGNSA. Between the trimmed V and J ends, which lost 3 bases and 2 bases, there was a span of 2 bases. CDR3 nucleotides: TGTGCCAGCAGCTTTACCTACAATGAGCAGTTCTTC. It yields the protein CASSFTYNEQFF.

The V and J genes are TRBV15 and TRBJ1-5; D is unclear. This CDR3 spans 15 amino acids. Trimming cost V 3 bases and J 5 bases, with 14 bases left between them. Germline V lookup: CDR1 LNHNV, CDR2 YYDKDF (reference sequence). CDR3 protein: CATSSRVTKDQPQHF. The CDR3 DNA follows: TGTGCCACCAGCAGTCGGGTAACGAAGGATCAGCCCCAGCATTTT.

This chain joins TRBV3-1 and TRBJ2-1; TRBD2 matches 7 bases. Germline V gene data show CDR1 as LGHDT and CDR2 as YNNKEL (reference sequence). This CDR3 has 13 amino acids. The V and J ends lost 0 bases and 12 bases, in that order; junction bases with no gene match: 5. The CDR3 reads CASSQDRGVGQFF. The CDR3 DNA is TGTGCCAGCAGCCAAGATCGGGGGGTAGGGCAGTTCTTC.